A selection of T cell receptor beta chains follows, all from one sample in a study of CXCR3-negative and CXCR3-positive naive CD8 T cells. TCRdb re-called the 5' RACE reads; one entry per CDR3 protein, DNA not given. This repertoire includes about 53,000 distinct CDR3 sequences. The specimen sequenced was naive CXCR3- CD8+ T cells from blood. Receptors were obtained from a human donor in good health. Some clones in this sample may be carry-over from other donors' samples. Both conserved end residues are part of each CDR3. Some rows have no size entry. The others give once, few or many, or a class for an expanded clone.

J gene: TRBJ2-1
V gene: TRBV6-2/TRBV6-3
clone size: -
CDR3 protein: CASSYRDREDNEQFF

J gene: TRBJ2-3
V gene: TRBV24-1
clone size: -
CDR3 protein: CATSDFGQGAGTDTQYF

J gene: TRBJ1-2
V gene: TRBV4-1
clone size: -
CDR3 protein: CASSQDGDPRGRGYTF

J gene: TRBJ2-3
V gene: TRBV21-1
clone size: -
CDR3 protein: CASSKVAGVNTDTQYF

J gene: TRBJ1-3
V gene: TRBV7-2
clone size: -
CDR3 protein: CASSLGGRNTIYF

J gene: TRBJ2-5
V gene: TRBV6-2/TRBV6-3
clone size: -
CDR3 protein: CASSTRVAEETQYF

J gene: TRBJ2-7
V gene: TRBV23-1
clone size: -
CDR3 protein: CASSHPLTYEQYF

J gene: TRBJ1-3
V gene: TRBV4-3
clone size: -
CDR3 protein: CASSQGLDDSGNTIYF

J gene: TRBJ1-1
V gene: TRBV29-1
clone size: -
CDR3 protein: CSVKHAMNTEAFF

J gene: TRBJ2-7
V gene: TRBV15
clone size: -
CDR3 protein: CATSREILRTTGRSYEQYF

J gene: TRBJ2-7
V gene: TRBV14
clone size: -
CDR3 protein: CASSQDSRWRQDTYEQYF

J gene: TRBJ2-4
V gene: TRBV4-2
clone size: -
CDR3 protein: CASSQAPSTSGGPIQYF

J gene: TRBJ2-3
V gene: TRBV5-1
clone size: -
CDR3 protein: CASSPPAGVGTDTQYF

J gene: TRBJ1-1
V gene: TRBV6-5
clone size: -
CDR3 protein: CASGDRLNTEAFF

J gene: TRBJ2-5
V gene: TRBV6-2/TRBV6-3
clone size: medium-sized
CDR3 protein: CASSFSAGGFRETQYF

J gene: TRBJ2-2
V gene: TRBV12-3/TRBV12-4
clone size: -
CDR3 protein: CASSFGRGEGTGELFF

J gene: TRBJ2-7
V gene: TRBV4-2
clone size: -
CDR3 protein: CASSQGSGGAKEQYF

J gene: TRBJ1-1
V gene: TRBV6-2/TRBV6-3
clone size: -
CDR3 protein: CANTLSGTGGTEAFF

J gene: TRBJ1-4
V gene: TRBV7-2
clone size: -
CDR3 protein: CASSLGQEKLFF

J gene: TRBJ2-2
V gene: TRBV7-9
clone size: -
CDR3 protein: CASSLDGFTGELFF

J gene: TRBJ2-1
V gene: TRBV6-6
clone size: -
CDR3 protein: CASSDRDSAYNEQFF

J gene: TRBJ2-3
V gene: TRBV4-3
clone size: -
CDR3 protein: CASSQDGRGRSDTQYF

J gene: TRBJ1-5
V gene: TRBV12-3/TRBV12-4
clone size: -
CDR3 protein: CASSFKPSPQHF

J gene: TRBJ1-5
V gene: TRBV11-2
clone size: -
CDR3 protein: CASSSARGGNQPQHF

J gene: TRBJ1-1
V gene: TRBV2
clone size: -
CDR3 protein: CATFDRGGVDTEAFF

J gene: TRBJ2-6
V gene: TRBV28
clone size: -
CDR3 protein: CASNSGANVLTF

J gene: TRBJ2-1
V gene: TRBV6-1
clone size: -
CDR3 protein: CASQAPSRANEQFF

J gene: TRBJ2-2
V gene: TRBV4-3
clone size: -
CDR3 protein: CASSHPTEFHTGELFF

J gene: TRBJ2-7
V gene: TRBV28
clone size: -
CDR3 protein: CASSFRRDYEQYF

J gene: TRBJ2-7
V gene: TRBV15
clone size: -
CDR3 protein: CATSSRDRNSYEQYF

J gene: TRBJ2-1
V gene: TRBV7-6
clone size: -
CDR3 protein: CASSLVGGPSSYNEQFF

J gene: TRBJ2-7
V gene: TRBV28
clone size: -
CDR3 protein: CASISPSDRGSHEQYF

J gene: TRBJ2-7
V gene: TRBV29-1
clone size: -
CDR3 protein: CSVGGGSSYEQYF

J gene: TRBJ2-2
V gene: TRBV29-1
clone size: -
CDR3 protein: CSGTGLAGEGTGELFF

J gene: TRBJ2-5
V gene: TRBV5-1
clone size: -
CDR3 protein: CASSLLPVETQYF

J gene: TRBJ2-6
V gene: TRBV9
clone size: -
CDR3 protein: CASSVGGGVTGANVLTF

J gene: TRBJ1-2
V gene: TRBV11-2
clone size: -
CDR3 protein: CASTPVGTGGYGYTF

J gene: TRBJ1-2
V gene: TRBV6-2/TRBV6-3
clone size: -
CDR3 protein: CASSYGVTNYGYTF

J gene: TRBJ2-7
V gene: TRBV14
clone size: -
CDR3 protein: CASSQEGYEQYF

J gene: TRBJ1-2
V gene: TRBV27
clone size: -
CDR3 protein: CASSTTRDRGLVGYTF

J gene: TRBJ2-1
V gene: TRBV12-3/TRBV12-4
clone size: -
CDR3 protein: CASTGSFAVPQEYNEQFF

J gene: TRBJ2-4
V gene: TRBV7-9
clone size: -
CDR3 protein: CASSSRTNWVQYF

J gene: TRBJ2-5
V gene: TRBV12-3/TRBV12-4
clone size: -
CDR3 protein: CASSHGGAGETQYF

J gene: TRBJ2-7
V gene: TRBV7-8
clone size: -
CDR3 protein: CASSLLVRREQYF

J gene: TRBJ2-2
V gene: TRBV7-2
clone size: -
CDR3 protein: CASSLAGLANTGELFF

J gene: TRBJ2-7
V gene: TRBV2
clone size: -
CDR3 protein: CASRMGQIYEQYF

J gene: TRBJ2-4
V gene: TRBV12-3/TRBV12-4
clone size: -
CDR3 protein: CASSFSRVNIQYF

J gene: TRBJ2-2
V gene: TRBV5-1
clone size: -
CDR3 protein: CASSLASGQGANTGELFF

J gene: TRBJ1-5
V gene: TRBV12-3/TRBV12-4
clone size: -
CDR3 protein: CVSSGDDAQPQHF

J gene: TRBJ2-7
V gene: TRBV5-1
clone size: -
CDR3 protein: CASSPDLDGPYEQYF

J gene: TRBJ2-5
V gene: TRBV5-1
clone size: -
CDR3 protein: CASSLAAGIGWETQYF

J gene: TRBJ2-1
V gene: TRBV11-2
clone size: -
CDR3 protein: CASSLRAGGGLYNEQFF

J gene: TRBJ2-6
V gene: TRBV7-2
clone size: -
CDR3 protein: CASSTRDREGSGANVLTF

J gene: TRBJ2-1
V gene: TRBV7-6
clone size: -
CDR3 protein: CASSWPGAGNEQFF

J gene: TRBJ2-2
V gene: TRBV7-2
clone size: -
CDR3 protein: CASSLAIGLTGELVF

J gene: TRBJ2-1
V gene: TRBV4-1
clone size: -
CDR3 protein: CASTSLGLAGGKSNNEQFF

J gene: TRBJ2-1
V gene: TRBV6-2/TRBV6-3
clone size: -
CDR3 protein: CASSYTGASGANEQFF

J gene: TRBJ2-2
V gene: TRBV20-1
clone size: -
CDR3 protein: CSARGQGDTGELFF

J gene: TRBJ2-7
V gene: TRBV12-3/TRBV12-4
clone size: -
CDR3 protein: CASSFPGAGEQYF

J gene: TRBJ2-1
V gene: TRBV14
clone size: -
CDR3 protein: CASIPPEKYNEQFF